The 20 T cell receptor beta chains below all came from one sample that was sequenced in a study of long-term antiretroviral therapy in people with HIV. Sequencing relied on immunoSEQ assay v3.0, run at survey level. Some clones are missing from TCRdb's copy, which holds only in-frame ones; the method was immunoSEQ multiplex PCR. This table holds tens of thousands of clones, more than 90% found once. Sequencing was performed on unsorted PBMCs, taken 3.7 years after starting antiretroviral therapy. The source of these receptors is a woman aged 50 to 60 with HIV.

The chain combines TRBV30 with TRBJ1-4, with D hard to call. Between the trimmed V and J ends, which lost 0 bases and 3 bases, there was a span of 17 bases. This CDR3 contains 17 residues. Germline loops: CDR1 GTSNPN, CDR2 SVGIG (reference sequence). This CDR3 is CAWSVGLLKTSNEKLFF. The CDR3 DNA is TGTGCCTGGAGTGTAGGTCTCCTTAAGACCTCTAATGAAAAACTGTTTTTT.

The chain recombines TRBV30 with TRBJ1-2; D is perhaps TRBD1 (5 bases). Germline V gives CDR1 GTSNPN, CDR2 SVGIG (reference sequence). This CDR3 is 15 amino acids long. The V end was cut by 0 bases, the J end by 4 bases, with 15 bases between. The CDR3 here is CAWSVGTRGGYGYTF. The CDR3 nucleotides are TGTGCCTGGAGTGTAGGCACCCGGGGGGGCTATGGCTACACCTTC.

This CDR3 reads CASSLEQNTGELFF. CDR3 coding DNA: TGTGCCAGCAGCTTGGAACAGAACACCGGGGAGCTGTTTTTT. The genes are TRBV5-4 and TRBJ2-2; no definite D call. Germline CDR1 SGHNT, CDR2 YYREEE (reference sequence). The length of the CDR3 is 14 residues. Trimming shortened V by 0 bases and J by 1 base, and 4 bases separated the two germline ends.

The chain has TRBV29-1 and TRBJ2-7, with D perhaps TRBD2 (7 bases). Trimming took off 3 bases at V and 7 bases at J, with 13 bases between the two ends. The CDR3 is 12 amino acids. The germline V gene has CDR1 SQVTM and CDR2 ANQGSEA. The CDR3 here is CSVDRGAGEQYF. CDR3 DNA: TGCAGCGTTGATCGGGGGGCGGGGGAGCAGTACTTC.

V gene TRBV7-8 combines with J gene TRBJ1-1, with D perhaps TRBD1 (6 bases). Germline values: CDR1 SGHVS, CDR2 FQNEAQ. The germline V and J ends were trimmed by 4 bases and 1 base, with 13 bases remaining between them. The CDR3 contains 15 residues. The CDR3 sequence: CASSSMRGTNTEAFF. DNA of the CDR3: TGTGCCAGCAGCTCCATGAGGGGGACGAACACTGAAGCTTTCTTT.

The chain links TRBV12-5 to TRBJ2-5; 12 bases fit TRBD2. V shed 5 bases and J 1 base; nucleotides not matched to a gene: 2. The CDR3 consists of 15 residues. In germline, CDR1 is LGHNT, CDR2 FRNRAP. The CDR3 is CASGAGLAGQETQYF. CDR3 bases: TGTGCTAGTGGTGCGGGACTAGCGGGCCAAGAGACCCAGTACTTC. Based on the CDR3 plus reference TRBV12-5 and TRBJ2-5, the full variable domain is DARVTQTPRHKVTEMGQEVTMRCQPILGHNTVFWYRQTMMQGLELLAYFRNRAPLDDSGMPKDRFSAEMPDATLATLKIQPSEPRDSAVYFCASGAGLAGQETQYFGPGTRLLVL.

The J gene is TRBJ1-1, the V gene TRBV7-2, with D uncertain. CDR1 and CDR2 from the germline V gene are SGHTA and FQGNSA. The V end lost 2 bases, the J end lost 3 bases, and 7 bases lay between the germline ends. CDR3 length: 13 residues. Here the CDR3 reads CASSLIWDTEAFF. CDR3 in DNA: TGTGCCAGCAGCTTAATATGGGACACTGAAGCTTTCTTT.

The chain couples TRBV30 to TRBJ1-1; D ambiguous. The CDR3 consists of 15 residues. Trimming left V 0 bases short and J 4 bases short, with 15 bases between. CDR1 is GTSNPN, CDR2 SVGIG, per germline (reference sequence). The CDR3 nucleotides are TGTGCCTGGAGTGTAATCCCAACCCGCGGCACTGAAGCTTTCTTT. Amino acids: CAWSVIPTRGTEAFF.

The chain recombines TRBV7-8 with TRBJ2-2, with D perhaps being TRBD1 or TRBD2 (5 bases each). The CDR3 runs to 17 residues. V lost 0 bases, J lost 4 bases, and 15 bases lay in between. The germline CDR1 and CDR2 sequences are SGHVS and FQNEAQ. CDR3 bases: TGTGCCAGCAGCTTAGCCTCGGGGCCTCCCGGCACCGGGGAGCTGTTTTTT. Encoded protein: CASSLASGPPGTGELFF.

The chain recombines TRBV6-1 with TRBJ2-5, with 8 bases identical to TRBD2. V was clipped by 6 bases and J by 7 bases; unmatched bases: 7. The CDR3 consists of 13 residues. The germline CDR1 and CDR2 sequences are MNHNS and SASEGT. CDR3 nucleotide sequence: TGTGCCAGCAGCCTTAGCGGGGCCGGGACCCAGTACTTC. Translated, it gives CASSLSGAGTQYF.

The V call is TRBV2, the J call TRBJ1-2; D may be TRBD1 (5 bases). The germline V gene encodes CDR1 SNHLY and CDR2 FYNNEI. This CDR3 has 13 residues. The V end lost 6 bases, the J end lost 8 bases, and 16 bases lay between the germline ends. The CDR3 here is CASRHRTSGGYTF. CDR3 nucleotide sequence: TGTGCCAGCAGGCACAGGACCTCGGGGGGCTACACCTTC.

This clone occurred a few times. The gene calls are TRBV5-1 and TRBJ2-5; no clear D gene. The CDR3 loop spans 11 amino acids. The V gene's germline CDR1 is SGHRS and CDR2 YFSETQ. V lost 4 bases and J 1 base, leaving 2 bases between the germline ends. As DNA, the CDR3 is TGCGCCAGCAGCCGCCAAGAGACCCAGTACTTC. Translating gives CASSRQETQYF.

V usage is TRBV5-1 and J usage is TRBJ2-7; D gene uncertain. The germline V gene has CDR1 SGHRS and CDR2 YFSETQ. V dropped 1 base and J dropped 0 bases, with 8 bases sitting between them. The CDR3 is made up of 14 amino acids. The CDR3 reads CASSLLQYSYEQYF. The CDR3 DNA sequence: TGCGCCAGCAGCTTGTTACAGTACTCCTACGAGCAGTACTTC.

The rearrangement uses TRBV5-1 and TRBJ1-2, with 7 bases aligning to TRBD1. This CDR3 contains 18 residues. V lost 4 bases and J lost 2; bases outside the gene matches: 17. Germline loops: CDR1 SGHRS, CDR2 YFSETQ. The CDR3 DNA sequence: TGCGCCAGCAGCATTGTGACAGGGAGGTCAACTTCCAACTATGGCTACACCTTC. This gives the protein CASSIVTGRSTSNYGYTF.

The J gene is TRBJ2-3, the V gene TRBV29-1, with 7 bases fitting TRBD2. Per germline, CDR1 SQVTM and CDR2 ANQGSEA. The CDR3 has 14 residues. V gave up 6 bases and J gave up 2 bases; unmatched junction bases: 8. The CDR3 nucleotides read TGCAGCGTGCCGGCTAGCGGAATCACAGATACGCAGTATTTT. Amino acids: CSVPASGITDTQYF.

The chain combines TRBV6-5 with TRBJ1-1; no firm D call. CDR3 length equals 11 residues. The germline V gene encodes CDR1 MNHEY and CDR2 SVGAGI. V was pared by 0 bases and J by 10 bases, with 6 bases between. For the CDR3, the DNA is TGTGCCAGCAGTTACTCGAATCGAGCTTTCTTT. Its protein product is CASSYSNRAFF.

The rearrangement uses TRBV27 and TRBJ1-6; D might be TRBD1 (6 bases). Deletions cut 5 bases from V and 9 bases from J, with 17 bases between. The CDR3 has 15 residues. Germline CDR1 and CDR2: MNHEY and SMNVEV (reference sequence). The CDR3, as DNA: TGTGCCAGCAGTCTGGACAGCCTTGGTAGTTCACCCCTCCACTTT. Residues: CASSLDSLGSSPLHF.

The V and J genes are TRBV7-6 and TRBJ2-5; 11 nucleotides match TRBD2. V gave up 1 base and J gave up 10 bases; unmatched junction bases: 8. The CDR3 runs to 15 residues. Looked up from germline, CDR1 is SGHVS and CDR2 is FNYEAQ. The CDR3 DNA reads as TGTGCCAGCAGCTTAGTTGTTAGCGGGGGGGCCGTCCAGTACTTC. It is translated as CASSLVVSGGAVQYF.

CDR3 in amino acids: CASSSGGGGFRRGYTF. The CDR3 DNA sequence: TGTGCCAGCAGCTCCGGGGGTGGAGGATTTCGGAGAGGCTACACCTTC. This chain links TRBV7-2 with TRBJ1-2; perhaps TRBD1 as D (5 bases). Trimming left V 4 bases short and J 8 bases short, with 23 bases between. Per the germline V gene, CDR1 is SGHTA and CDR2 is FQGNSA. The CDR3 is 16 amino acids.

This CDR3 reads CASSPSLSTDTQYF. The CDR3 DNA reads TGTGCCAGCAGCCCTAGCCTTAGCACAGATACGCAGTATTTT. The chain uses TRBV7-3 and TRBJ2-3; TRBD2 is a possible D gene (5 bases). Germline V gene sequence: CDR1 SGHTA, CDR2 FQGTGA. Deletions cut 5 bases from V and 0 bases from J, with 9 bases between. The CDR3 totals 14 residues.